A selection of T cell receptor beta chains follows, all from one sample in a study of blood T cell repertoires in COVID-19. Libraries were prepared by immunoSEQ multiplex PCR; TCRdb keeps only in-frame clonotypes and omits some of them. The profile shows 200,000 to 250,000 clones, almost 85% of them singletons. The sample was peripheral blood. Receptor source: a middle-aged man with acute or convalescent COVID-19. Both conserved end residues are part of each CDR3. The D gene is left open where the match is weak. A clone size is listed for some rows: how often the clone was seen (once, few, many), or a class if it is expanded.

size	V	J	D	DNA	CDR3
.	TRBV5-1	TRBJ2-4	.	TGCGCCAGCAGCTTGGAGATTCGGGGGGCCAAAAACATTCAGTACTTC	CASSLEIRGAKNIQYF
.	TRBV5-1	TRBJ2-2	TRBD2	TGCGCCAGCAGCACCACACTAGCGGGGGCTTCGAACACCGGGGAGCTGTTTTTT	CASSTTLAGASNTGELFF
few	TRBV2	TRBJ1-2	.	TGTGCCAGCTTCTACGCTAACTATGGCTACACCTTC	CASFYANYGYTF
many	TRBV5-6	TRBJ2-7	.	TGTGCCAGCAGCATGGGACTGAACTCCCACGAGCAGTACTTC	CASSMGLNSHEQYF
.	TRBV9	TRBJ1-1	.	TGTGCCAGCAGCGTTTTCCCGGACAAGACGTCCACTGAAGCTTTCTTT	CASSVFPDKTSTEAFF
.	TRBV29-1	TRBJ2-1	TRBD2	TGCAGCGTTGAAGAGGGAGGGAGGAATGAGCAGTTCTTC	CSVEEGGRNEQFF
few	TRBV18	TRBJ1-2	.	TGTGCCAGCTCACCACCTCAGGGCCTCGCTAACTATGGCTACACCTTC	CASSPPQGLANYGYTF
.	TRBV24-1	TRBJ2-1	TRBD2	TGTGCCACCAGTGACGCGACAGGAGCGGGAGGGGGTGAGCAGTTCTTC	CATSDATGAGGGEQFF
.	TRBV12-3/TRBV12-4	TRBJ1-1	.	TGTGCCAGCAGGCTTGCAGGGGTTACTGAAGCTTTCTTT	CASRLAGVTEAFF
.	TRBV2	TRBJ1-4	.	TGTGCCAGTTGGAAAGGGGCTGAAAAACTGTTTTTT	CASWKGAEKLFF
.	TRBV21-1	TRBJ2-5	.	TGTGCCAGCAGCAAAAGGGGGACAGGGGGCAAGGAGACCCAGTACTTC	CASSKRGTGGKETQYF
.	TRBV28	TRBJ2-3	TRBD1	TGTGCCAGCACCCGGGACAGTCCCACAGATACGCAGTATTTT	CASTRDSPTDTQYF
.	TRBV30	TRBJ1-4	.	TGTGCCGGGGGGACATTGCCAAGTGAAAAACTGTTTTTT	CAGGTLPSEKLFF
.	TRBV5-1	TRBJ2-7	.	TGCGCCAGCAGCTTGGCCACGGGGGCCTACGAGCAGTACTTC	CASSLATGAYEQYF
.	TRBV27	TRBJ1-5	.	TGTGGGGGGGGGATGCACCCGGTGGTTCAGCCCCAGCATTTT	CGGGMHPVVQPQHF
few	TRBV28	TRBJ1-1	.	TGTGCCAGCAGTTACAGGATCTTAATGAACACTGAAGCTTTCTTT	CASSYRILMNTEAFF
.	TRBV7-3	TRBJ1-6	.	TGTGCCAGCAGCTTAGGCTCCGGGGCACCCCTCCACTTT	CASSLGSGAPLHF
once	TRBV6-5	TRBJ1-2	TRBD1	TGTGCCAGCAGTTCGGGACAGGCTACCCAAGGCTATGGCTACACCTTC	CASSSGQATQGYGYTF